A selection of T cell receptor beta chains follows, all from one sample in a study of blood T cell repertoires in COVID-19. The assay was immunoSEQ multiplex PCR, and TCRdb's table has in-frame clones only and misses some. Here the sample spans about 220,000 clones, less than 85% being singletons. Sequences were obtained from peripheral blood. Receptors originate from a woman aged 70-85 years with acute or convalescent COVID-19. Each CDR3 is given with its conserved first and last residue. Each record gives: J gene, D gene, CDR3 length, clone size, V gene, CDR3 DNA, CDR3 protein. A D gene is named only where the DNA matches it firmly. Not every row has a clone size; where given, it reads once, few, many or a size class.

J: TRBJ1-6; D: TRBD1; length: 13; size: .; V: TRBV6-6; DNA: TGTGCCAGCAGTCGGACAGGAGATTCACCCCTCCACTTT; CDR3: CASSRTGDSPLHF
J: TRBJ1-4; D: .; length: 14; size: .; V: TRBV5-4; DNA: TGTGCCAGCAGCTTGGTAGGGGATAATGAAAAACTGTTTTTT; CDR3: CASSLVGDNEKLFF
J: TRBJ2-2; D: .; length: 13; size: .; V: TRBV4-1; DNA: TGCGCCAGCAGCCAAGCGGGGGCCGGGGAGCTGTTTTTT; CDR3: CASSQAGAGELFF
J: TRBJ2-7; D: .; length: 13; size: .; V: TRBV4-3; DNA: TGCGCCAGCAGCCGCGGGTTATCCTACGAGCAGTACTTC; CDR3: CASSRGLSYEQYF
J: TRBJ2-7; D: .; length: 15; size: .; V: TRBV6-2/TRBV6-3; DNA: TGTGCCAGCAGTTACTCGGCCCGCGGGTCCTACGAGCAGTACTTC; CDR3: CASSYSARGSYEQYF
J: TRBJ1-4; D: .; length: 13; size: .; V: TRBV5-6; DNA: TGTGCCAGCAGGGGGCTCCTCTCTGAAAAACTGTTTTTT; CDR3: CASRGLLSEKLFF
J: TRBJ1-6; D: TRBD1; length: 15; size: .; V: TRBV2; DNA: TGTGCCAGCAGTGCGTGGACAGGGTTTAATTCACCCCTCCACTTT; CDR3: CASSAWTGFNSPLHF
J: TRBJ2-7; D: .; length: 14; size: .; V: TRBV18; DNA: TGTGCCAGCTCACAACAGTCCGACTCCTACGAGCAGTACTTC; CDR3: CASSQQSDSYEQYF
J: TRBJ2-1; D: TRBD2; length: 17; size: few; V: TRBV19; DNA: TGTGCCAGTAGTATCCACCAGGCGAGAGCGGGGGACAATGAGCAGTTCTTC; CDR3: CASSIHQARAGDNEQFF
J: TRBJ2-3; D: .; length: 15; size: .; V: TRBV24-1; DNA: TGTGCCACCAGTGATTGGGCGGGGAAGACAGATACGCAGTATTTT; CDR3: CATSDWAGKTDTQYF
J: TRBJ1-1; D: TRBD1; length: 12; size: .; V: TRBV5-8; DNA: TGTGCCAGCAACGGACAGGGGGCTGAAGCTTTCTTT; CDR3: CASNGQGAEAFF
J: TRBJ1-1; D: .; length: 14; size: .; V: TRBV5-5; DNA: TGTGCCAGCAGCTTGGTTGAGGGGAACACTGAAGCTTTCTTT; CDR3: CASSLVEGNTEAFF
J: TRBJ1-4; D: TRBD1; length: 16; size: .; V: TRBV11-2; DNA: TGTGCCAGCAGCTACTCGACAGGGAATGAGTACGAAAAACTGTTTTTT; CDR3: CASSYSTGNEYEKLFF
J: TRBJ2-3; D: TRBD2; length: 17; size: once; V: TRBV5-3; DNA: TGTGCCAGAAGCCGACTAGCGGGGGGGCCTCAAACAGATACGCAGTATTTT; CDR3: CARSRLAGGPQTDTQYF
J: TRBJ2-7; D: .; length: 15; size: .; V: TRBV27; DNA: TGTGCCAGCAGTTTTAGCGACAGGAGCTCCTACGAGCAGTACTTC; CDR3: CASSFSDRSSYEQYF
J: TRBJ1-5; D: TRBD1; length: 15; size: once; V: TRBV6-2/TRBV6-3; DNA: TGTGCCAGCAGCCCCGACAGGGAAAGCAATCAGCCCCAGCATTTT; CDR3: CASSPDRESNQPQHF
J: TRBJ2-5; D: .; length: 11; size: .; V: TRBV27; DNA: TGTGCCAGCAATGTCGGAGAGACCCAGTACTTC; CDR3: CASNVGETQYF
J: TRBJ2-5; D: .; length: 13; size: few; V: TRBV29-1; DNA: TGCAGCGTTGGGGGACTGTTTCAAGAGACCCAGTACTTC; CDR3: CSVGGLFQETQYF
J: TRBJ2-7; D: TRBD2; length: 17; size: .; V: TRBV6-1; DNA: TGTGCCAGCAGTGGGAGGACTAGCGGGGGTCTCCCCCACGAGCAGTACTTC; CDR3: CASSGRTSGGLPHEQYF
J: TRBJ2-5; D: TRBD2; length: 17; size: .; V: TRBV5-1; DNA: TGCGCCAGCAGCACCCCTGATAGCGGGGGGGCCCAAGAGACCCAGTACTTC; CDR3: CASSTPDSGGAQETQYF
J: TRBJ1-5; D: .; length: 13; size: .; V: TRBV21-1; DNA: TGTGCCAGCTTTCGGGGAGGTAATCAGCCCCAGCATTTT; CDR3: CASFRGGNQPQHF
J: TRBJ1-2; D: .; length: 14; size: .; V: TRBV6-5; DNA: TGTGCCAGCAGTTACTCTGGGAGCAGCTGGGGCTACACCTTC; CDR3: CASSYSGSSWGYTF
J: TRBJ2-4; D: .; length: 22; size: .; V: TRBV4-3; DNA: TGCGCCAGCAGCCAATCGATCGCACCGTTTGAGGGGGGGGCCTCGGCCAAAAACATTCAGTACTTC; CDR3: CASSQSIAPFEGGASAKNIQYF
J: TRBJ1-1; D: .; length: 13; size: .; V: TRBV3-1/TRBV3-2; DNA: TGTGCCAGCAGCCAAGATGCGTACACTGAAGCTTTCTTT; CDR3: CASSQDAYTEAFF
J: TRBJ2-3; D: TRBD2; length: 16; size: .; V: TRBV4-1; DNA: TGCGCCAGCAGCCAAGATACGGCGGGGGTCCTCGGTACGCAGTATTTT; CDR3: CASSQDTAGVLGTQYF
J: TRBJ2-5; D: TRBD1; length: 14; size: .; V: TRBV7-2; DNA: TGTGCCAGCAGCCCCGGGACAGCGAGAGAGACCCAGTACTTC; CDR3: CASSPGTARETQYF
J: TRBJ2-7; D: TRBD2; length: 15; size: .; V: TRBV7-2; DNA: TGTGCCAGCAGCTCAATAGCGGGGGCTAACTACGAGCAGTACTTC; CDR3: CASSSIAGANYEQYF
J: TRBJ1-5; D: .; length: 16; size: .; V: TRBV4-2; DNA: TGTGCCAGCAGCCAAGATCGAGCGGCTCTACGGCAGCCCCAGCATTTT; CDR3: CASSQDRAALRQPQHF
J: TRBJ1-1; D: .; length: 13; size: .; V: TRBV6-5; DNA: TGTGCCAGCAGCCTCGACAGGAACACTGAAGCTTTCTTT; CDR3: CASSLDRNTEAFF
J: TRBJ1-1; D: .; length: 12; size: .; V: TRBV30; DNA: TGTGCCTGGACAGACTCGGACACTGAAGCTTTCTTT; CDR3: CAWTDSDTEAFF
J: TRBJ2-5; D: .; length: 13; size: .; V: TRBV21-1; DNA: TGTGCCAGCAGCAAATACGGCCAAGAGACCCAGTACTTC; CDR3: CASSKYGQETQYF
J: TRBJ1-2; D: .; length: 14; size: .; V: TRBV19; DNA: TGTGCCAGTAGGGGCCCCGGGAATAACTATGGCTACACCTTC; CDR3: CASRGPGNNYGYTF
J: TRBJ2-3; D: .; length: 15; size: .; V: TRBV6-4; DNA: TGTGCCAGCAGTGACTCAGGGGGGGTCGGAGATACGCAGTATTTT; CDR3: CASSDSGGVGDTQYF
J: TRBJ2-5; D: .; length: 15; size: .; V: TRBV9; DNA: TGTGCCAGCAGCAGAGGAGGGGCTAAGGGAGAGACCCAGTACTTC; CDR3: CASSRGGAKGETQYF
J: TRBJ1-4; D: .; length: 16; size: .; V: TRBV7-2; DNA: TGTGCCAGCAGCAGCCAGGGCCGGCCAACTAATGAAAAACTGTTTTTT; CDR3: CASSSQGRPTNEKLFF
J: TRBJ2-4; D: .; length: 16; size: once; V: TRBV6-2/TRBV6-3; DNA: TGTGCCAGCAGTTACTCTGGCAGGGTAGCCAAAAACATTCAGTACTTC; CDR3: CASSYSGRVAKNIQYF
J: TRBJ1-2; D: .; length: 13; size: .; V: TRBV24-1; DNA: TGTGCCACCAGTGATTTTGGAGGGACGGGCTACACCTTC; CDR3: CATSDFGGTGYTF
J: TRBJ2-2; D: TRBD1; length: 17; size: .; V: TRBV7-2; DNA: TGTGCCAGCAGCCTCTCCCTCGGGACAGCGAACACCGGGGAGCTGTTTTTT; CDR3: CASSLSLGTANTGELFF
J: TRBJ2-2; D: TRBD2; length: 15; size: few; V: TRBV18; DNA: TGTGCCAGCTCACCGGGACTAGCGGACAAAGGGGAGCTGTTTTTT; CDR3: CASSPGLADKGELFF
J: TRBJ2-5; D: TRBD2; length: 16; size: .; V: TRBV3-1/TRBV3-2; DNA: TGTGCCAGCAGCCAAGATCAGCGGGGGGGCACGGAGACCCAGTACTTC; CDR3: CASSQDQRGGTETQYF
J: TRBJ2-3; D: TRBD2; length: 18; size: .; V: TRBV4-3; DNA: TGCGCCAGCAGCCAAGACTCCTCGCGGGGGGGCTATGCAGATACGCAGTATTTT; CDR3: CASSQDSSRGGYADTQYF
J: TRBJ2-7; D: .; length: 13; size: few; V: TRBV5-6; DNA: TGTGCCAGCAGCTTTGGGAAGGGGGACGAGCAGTACTTC; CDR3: CASSFGKGDEQYF
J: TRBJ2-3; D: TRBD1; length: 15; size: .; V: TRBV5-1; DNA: TGCGCCAGCAGCTTGGTGGACAGGGTGGGGGATACGCAGTATTTT; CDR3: CASSLVDRVGDTQYF
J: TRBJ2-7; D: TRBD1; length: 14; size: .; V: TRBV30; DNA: TGTGCCTGGACCCCTGGCGGGACAGGGTACGAGCAGTACTTC; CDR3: CAWTPGGTGYEQYF
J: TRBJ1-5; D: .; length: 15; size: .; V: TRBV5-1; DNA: TGCGCCAGCAGCTTGGAGGGGAACAGCAATCAGCCCCAGCATTTT; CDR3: CASSLEGNSNQPQHF
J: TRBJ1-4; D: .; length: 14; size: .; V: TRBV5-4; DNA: TGTGCCAGCAGCTTGGGGGAGGCGGGTGAAAAACTGTTTTTT; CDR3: CASSLGEAGEKLFF
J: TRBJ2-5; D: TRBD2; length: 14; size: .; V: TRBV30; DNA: TGTGCCTGGAGTACTAGCGGGGGGGTAAAGACCCAGTACTTC; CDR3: CAWSTSGGVKTQYF
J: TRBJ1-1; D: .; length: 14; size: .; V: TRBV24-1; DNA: TGTGCCACCAGTGATTCGCAGGATAACACTGAAGCTTTCTTT; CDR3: CATSDSQDNTEAFF
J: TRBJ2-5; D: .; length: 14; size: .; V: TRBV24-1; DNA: TGTGCCACCAGTGAGATAAGGGGAAAAGAGACCCAGTACTTC; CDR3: CATSEIRGKETQYF
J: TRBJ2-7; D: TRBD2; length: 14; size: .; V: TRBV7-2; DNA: TGTGCCAGCAGCTTAAGGATAGCGGGTTACGAGCAGTACTTC; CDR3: CASSLRIAGYEQYF
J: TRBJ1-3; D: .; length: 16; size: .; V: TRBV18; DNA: TGTGCCAGCTCACCATATGAGGTTGACGACGGAAACACCATATATTTT; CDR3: CASSPYEVDDGNTIYF
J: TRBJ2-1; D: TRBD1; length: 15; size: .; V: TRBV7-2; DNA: TGTGCCAGCAGCTTATTGCAGGGGGCCTACAATGAGCAGTTCTTC; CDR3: CASSLLQGAYNEQFF
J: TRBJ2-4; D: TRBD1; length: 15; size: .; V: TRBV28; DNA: TGTGCCAGCAGCCCAACAGGGGTTTCCAAAAACATTCAGTACTTC; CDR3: CASSPTGVSKNIQYF
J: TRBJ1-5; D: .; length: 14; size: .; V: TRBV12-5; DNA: TGTGCTAGTGGCTCTTTCCTAGGCAATCAGCCCCAGCATTTT; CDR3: CASGSFLGNQPQHF
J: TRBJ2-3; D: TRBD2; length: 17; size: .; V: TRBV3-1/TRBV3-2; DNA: TGTGCCAGCAGCCAATCCTCACTGGGACTAGCCACAGATACGCAGTATTTT; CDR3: CASSQSSLGLATDTQYF
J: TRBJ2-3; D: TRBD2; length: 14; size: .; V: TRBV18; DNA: TGTGCCAGCTCACCCCCTGGACTAGCGGGTACGCAGTATTTT; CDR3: CASSPPGLAGTQYF
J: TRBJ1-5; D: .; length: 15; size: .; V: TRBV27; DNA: TGTGCCAGCACTAGGGAAACCCCGTGGAGGCAGCCCCAGCATTTT; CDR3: CASTRETPWRQPQHF
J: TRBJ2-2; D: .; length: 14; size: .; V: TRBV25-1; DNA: TGTGCCAGTCTCGGACAGTTGAACACCGGGGAGCTGTTTTTT; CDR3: CASLGQLNTGELFF
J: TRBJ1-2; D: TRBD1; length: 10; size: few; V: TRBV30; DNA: TGTGCCTGGAGTGACCAACACAGGGGCTTC; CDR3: CAWSDQHRGF
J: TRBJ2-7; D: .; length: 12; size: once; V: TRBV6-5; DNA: TGTGCCAGCAAGATTCCTTCGGTCGAGCAGTACTTC; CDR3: CASKIPSVEQYF